This TCR beta chain was recovered during a study of T cells in Graves' hyperthyroidism and ophthalmopathy. This clonotype was found many times. Antigen unknown. PBMCs were derived from about 10 ml fresh peripheral blood. The CDR3 runs to 21 residues. V was clipped by 4 bases and J by 1 base; unmatched bases: 24. CDR1 is MNHEY, CDR2 SVGEGT, per germline. Study observations and caveats: Blood also showed most of the thyroid clonotypes that were expanded above 0.001. In validation, the model predicted ophthalmopathy. These predictions came a median approximately six months before onset.

RNA transcripts served as the template for amplifying TCR beta CDR3 regions. RT-PCR in the first round (using the HTBI primer set) targeted the TCR CDR3. TCRdb processed the multiplex PCR reads anew with MiXCR; each CDR3 protein has one entry. The data hold about 580,000 distinct CDR3 sequences, with roughly 14% observed a single time. This chain uses TRBV6-2 or TRBV6-3 with TRBJ2-7; 8 bases match TRBD2. Material: blood. The TCR was taken from a woman aged 25 to 39 with Graves' hyperthyroidism that later progressed to Graves' ophthalmopathy. The CDR3 nucleotides read TGTGCCAGCAGTTCCACCCTCGGTGATCGGGAGGGAGCACAAAGGTCCTACGAGCAGTACTTC. Its protein product is CASSSTLGDREGAQRSYEQYF.